Sequencing of this T cell receptor (beta chain) was carried out in a study of cytomegalovirus exposure and HLA in healthy donors. The CDR3 runs 13 residues. V trimming: 7 bases; J trimming: 4 bases; junction bases outside the gene matches: 3. Looked up from germline, CDR1 is SNHLY and CDR2 is FYNNEI. With respect to this clone: Its antigen is unknown.

The PCR ran on 60 Vbeta and 13 Jbeta primers. TCRdb's copy holds only in-frame clones and misses some; the assay was immunoSEQ multiplex PCR. The sample has roughly 70,000 clones; around 74% are singletons. Study results and limitations: Certain sequence variants were highly shared and formed a cluster, and this cluster was likely a sequencing artifact. Immune exposure was documented only through CMV serostatus. The study labeled about 160 TCR beta chains cytomegalovirus-associated.

Donors showed nominal health when sampled, although they likely had unrecorded immune exposures. The rearrangement joins TRBV2 to TRBJ1-1; 10 nucleotides match TRBD1. The origin of this receptor is a human donor in good health. Sequencing was carried out using PBMCs. CDR3 region: CASTGTGVTEAFF. The CDR3 bases are TGTGCCAGCACCGGGACAGGGGTCACTGAAGCTTTCTTT. The full variable domain, rest sourced from reference TRBV2 and TRBJ1-1, is EPEVTQTPSHQVTQMGQEVILRCVPISNHLYFYWYRQILGQKVEFLVSFYNNEISEKSEIFDDQFSVERPDGSNFTLKIRSTKLEDSAMYFCASTGTGVTEAFFGQGTRLTVV.